This T cell receptor beta chain originates from a study of T cell repertoires in aging, cancer and after chemotherapy. The template was genomic DNA from peripheral blood, not RNA. Rearranged V-D-J TRB sequences were amplified with a mixed TRB-A/B primer pool. TCRdb re-called the multiplex PCR reads through MiXCR, storing one row per CDR3 protein. In the table there are 950 to 1,500 distinct CDR3 sequences, roughly 24% of which are singletons. Germline CDR1 MNHEY, CDR2 SMNVEV (reference sequence). The CDR3 covers 15 residues. The V and J ends lost 6 bases and 0 bases respectively, with 12 bases between them. This clonotype is judged medium-sized.

The chain joins TRBV27 to TRBJ2-1; D gene uncertain. The material sequenced was blood. The clonotype was recovered from a human donor with a blood cancer. The CDR3 loop is CASSPRASSYNEQFF. CDR3 bases: TGTGCCAGCAGCCCTAGGGCGAGCTCCTACAATGAGCAGTTCTTC.